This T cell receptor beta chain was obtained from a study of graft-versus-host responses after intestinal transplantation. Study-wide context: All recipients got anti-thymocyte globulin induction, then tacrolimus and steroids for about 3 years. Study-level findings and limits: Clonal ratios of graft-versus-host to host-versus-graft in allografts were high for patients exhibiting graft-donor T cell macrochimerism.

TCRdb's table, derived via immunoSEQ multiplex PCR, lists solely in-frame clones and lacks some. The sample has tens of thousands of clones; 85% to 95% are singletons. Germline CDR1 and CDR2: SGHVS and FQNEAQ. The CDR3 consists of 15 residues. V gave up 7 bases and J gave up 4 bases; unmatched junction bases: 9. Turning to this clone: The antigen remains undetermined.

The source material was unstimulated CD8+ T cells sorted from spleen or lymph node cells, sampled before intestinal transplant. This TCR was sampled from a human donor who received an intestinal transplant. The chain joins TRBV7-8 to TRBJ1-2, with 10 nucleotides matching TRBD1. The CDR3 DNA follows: TGTGCCAGCACCGACATCAGGACAGGGGGCTATGGCTACACCTTC. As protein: CASTDIRTGGYGYTF. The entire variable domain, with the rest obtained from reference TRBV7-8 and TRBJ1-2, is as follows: GAGVSQSPRYKVAKRGQDVALRCDPISGHVSLFWYQQALGQGPEFLTYFQNEAQLDKSGLPSDRFFAERPEGSVSTLKIQRTQQEDSAVYLCASTDIRTGGYGYTFGSGTRLTVV.